The next 16 T cell receptor beta chains were all read from a single sample in a study of T-cell memory formation after mild COVID-19 (dated by TCRdb to the early 2020s). The library was built by means of 5' RACE. Sequencing was performed on an Illumina NovaSeq 6000. TCRdb reanalyzed the raw reads on its own, using fastp at Q25 for trimming and MiXCR for clone calling, and kept in-frame beta chains. Rows with a matching CDR3 protein are joined into one entry that keeps the most common DNA and genes. The sample table contains some 210,000 distinct CDR3 sequences; only one count was recorded for 15% to 20% of them. The ten largest clones represent 2% to 3% of the sample. The sample consisted of PBMCs or a T cell subset sorted from them (not recorded which). These receptors originate from an adult woman who had mild COVID-19 (a few samples of this study predate the infection). The sample titles of this study are shuffled in the database, so cell type and time point are left out; the donor was told from shared clones.

This clonotype came up a few times. V is TRBV29-1 and J is TRBJ2-7; 7 bases are shared with TRBD1. CDR3 length: 15 amino acids. V shed 4 bases, J shed 0 bases, and the junction held 9 bases outside the gene matches. Per the germline V gene, CDR1 is SQVTM and CDR2 is ANQGSEA. In DNA form, the CDR3 reads TGCAGCGTTGTCAGACCGGGACAGAGCTCCTACGAGCAGTACTTC. Its translation is CSVVRPGQSSYEQYF.

This clonotype was detected only a few times. J is TRBJ2-3 and V is TRBV9; TRBD1 might be the D (6 bases). CDR3 length equals 16 residues. Germline values: CDR1 SGDLS, CDR2 YYNGEE. Between the trimmed V and J ends, which lost 0 bases and 0 bases, there was a span of 11 bases. DNA for the CDR3: TGTGCCAGCAGCGTAGGGCAGGGGAGTAGCACAGATACGCAGTATTTT. It specifies CASSVGQGSSTDTQYF.

This clonotype was seen only a few times. The chain combines TRBV6-5 with TRBJ1-1; 8 bases agree with TRBD1. The germline gives CDR1 MNHEY, CDR2 SVGAGI. This CDR3 spans 17 amino acids. The V gene end was trimmed by 5 bases and the J gene end by 1 base; junction bases not matched to a gene: 12. This CDR3 reads CASSRPGDRRSNTEAFF. In nucleotides, the CDR3 is TGTGCCAGCAGTCGACCGGGGGACAGGAGGTCGAACACTGAAGCTTTCTTT.

This chain connects TRBV24-1 to TRBJ2-2; 9 bases map to TRBD1. The J segment lost 4 bases and the V segment lost 6 bases, leaving 5 bases of the junction unmatched. The germline V gene encodes CDR1 KGHDR and CDR2 SFDVKD. CDR3 size: 15 residues. The CDR3 DNA reads TGTGCCACCAGTTTGGGACAGGGAAGCACCGGGGAGCTGTTTTTT. Translated, it gives CATSLGQGSTGELFF.

This clonotype turned up a few times. The rearrangement joins TRBV15 to TRBJ1-4; D remains unclear. Trimming shortened V by 1 base and J by 4 bases, and 7 bases separated the two germline ends. The CDR3 contains 14 residues. The V gene's germline CDR1 is LNHNV and CDR2 YYDKDF (reference sequence). The CDR3 DNA reads TGTGCCACCAGCAGAGTACATGGTAATGAAAAACTGTTTTTT. This gives the protein CATSRVHGNEKLFF. Full variable domain (rest looked up from reference TRBV15 and TRBJ1-4): DAMVIQNPRYQVTQFGKPVTLSCSQTLNHNVMYWYQQKSSQAPKLLFHYYDKDFNNEADTPDNFQSRRPNTSFCFLDIRSPGLGDTAMYLCATSRVHGNEKLFFGSGTQLSVL.

The chain couples TRBV6-5 to TRBJ2-3, with D unclear. Deletions cut 2 bases from V and 3 bases from J, with 6 bases between. This CDR3 is 13 amino acids long. The germline gives CDR1 MNHEY, CDR2 SVGAGI. CDR3 in DNA: TGTGCCAGCAGTTACGATGGGACAGATACGCAGTATTTT. This codes for CASSYDGTDTQYF.

This clonotype was found a few times. The chain links TRBV11-3 to TRBJ2-3; D remains unclear. Germline CDR1 is SGHNT and CDR2 is YENEEA. V lost 3 bases and J lost 9, with 10 bases in between. The CDR3 loop spans 12 amino acids. In DNA form, the CDR3 reads TGTGCCAGCAGCTTCGAGCGAGACACGCAGTATTTT. This translates into CASSFERDTQYF. The full variable domain, in which reference TRBV11-3 and TRBJ2-3 provide the parts outside the CDR3, is EAGVVQSPRYKIIEKKQPVAFWCNPISGHNTLYWYLQNLGQGPELLIRYENEEAVDDSQLPKDRFSAERLKGVDSTLKIQPAELGDSAVYLCASSFERDTQYFGPGTRLTVL.

The V call is TRBV20-1, the J call TRBJ1-4; TRBD1 matches at 7 bases. The CDR3 spans 15 residues. Germline lookup yields CDR1 DFQATT and CDR2 SNEGSKA (reference sequence). The V and J ends lost 4 bases and 2 bases, in that order; junction bases with no gene match: 7. CDR3 coding DNA: TGCAGTGCTACGGACAGGAGGGCGACTAATGAAAAACTGTTTTTT. As protein: CSATDRRATNEKLFF.

This clonotype has ten or more counts. This sequence joins TRBV18 and TRBJ2-5; 12 bases agree with TRBD1. This CDR3 is built from 16 residues. CDR1 is KGHSH, CDR2 LQKENI, per germline. J gave up 4 bases and V 6 bases, and 9 bases lay outside the gene matches. The CDR3 nucleotides are TGTGCCAGCTCGCCGGGACAGGGGGCGAGGGGAGAGACCCAGTACTTC. Residues: CASSPGQGARGETQYF.

This clonotype was counted between two and nine times. This chain links TRBV24-1 with TRBJ1-5; TRBD1 is a possible D gene (6 bases). Germline CDR1 reads KGHDR; CDR2 reads SFDVKD. The CDR3 is made up of 15 amino acids. The V gene lost 3 bases and the J gene lost 2 bases, with 10 bases spanning the gap. CDR3 in amino acids: CATSDTGSGNQPQHF. The CDR3 DNA reads as TGTGCCACCAGTGATACAGGGTCTGGCAATCAGCCCCAGCATTTT.

Only a few counts were recorded for this clonotype. The chain uses TRBV11-1 and TRBJ2-4; D is possibly TRBD2 (5 bases). Germline V gene sequence: CDR1 SGHAT, CDR2 FQDESV (reference sequence). The CDR3 spans 14 residues. Between the trimmed V and J ends, which lost 5 bases and 7 bases, there was a span of 15 bases. CDR3 sequence (DNA): TGTGCCAGCAGCCCACGGAGGCGAGATAACATTCAGTACTTC. It translates to CASSPRRRDNIQYF.

The chain uses TRBV24-1 and TRBJ2-2; 7 bases agree with TRBD1. CDR3 length: 15 amino acids. Germline V CDR1 and CDR2: KGHDR, SFDVKD. V shed 2 bases, J shed 6 bases, and the junction held 5 bases outside the gene matches. CDR3 amino acids: CATSDSRGRSGELFF. DNA of the CDR3: TGTGCCACCAGTGATTCCAGGGGGAGATCCGGGGAGCTGTTTTTT.

This clonotype was counted between two and nine times. CDR3 coding DNA: TGCGCCAGCAGCAAAGATGGACTAGCGGGGACAGATACGCAGTATTTT. Its translation is CASSKDGLAGTDTQYF. This rearrangement joins TRBV5-1 to TRBJ2-3; 12 bases match TRBD2. This CDR3 is built from 16 residues. The junction had 6 bases not matched to a gene; V was cut back by 4 bases and J by 3 bases. Germline V gene lookup returns CDR1 SGHRS and CDR2 YFSETQ.

The V call is TRBV5-1, the J call TRBJ1-2; 8 nucleotides align to TRBD1. The CDR3 length is 13 residues. CDR1 SGHRS and CDR2 YFSETQ come from the germline V gene. V was pared by 5 bases and J by 7 bases, with 7 bases of the junction left unmatched. CDR3 sequence reads: CASSHGQGPGYTF. The CDR3 bases are TGCGCCAGCAGTCATGGACAGGGTCCTGGCTACACCTTC.

The chain joins TRBV24-1 to TRBJ1-2; D uncertain. This CDR3 comprises 12 residues. Looked up from germline, CDR1 is KGHDR and CDR2 is SFDVKD. Trimming removed 0 bases from V and 6 bases from J, with 4 bases in between. The CDR3 DNA reads as TGTGCCACCAGTGATTTGAACGATGGCTACACCTTC. The encoded protein is CATSDLNDGYTF.

This clonotype has just a few counts. This rearrangement joins TRBV5-5 to TRBJ1-1; D gene ambiguous. CDR1 is SGHKS and CDR2 is YYEKEE in the germline V gene (reference sequence). This CDR3 is built from 14 residues. V shed 5 bases and J shed 2 bases, with 13 bases lying between them. This CDR3 reads CASRFDMGNTEAFF. For the CDR3, the DNA is TGTGCCAGCAGATTTGACATGGGAAACACTGAAGCTTTCTTT.